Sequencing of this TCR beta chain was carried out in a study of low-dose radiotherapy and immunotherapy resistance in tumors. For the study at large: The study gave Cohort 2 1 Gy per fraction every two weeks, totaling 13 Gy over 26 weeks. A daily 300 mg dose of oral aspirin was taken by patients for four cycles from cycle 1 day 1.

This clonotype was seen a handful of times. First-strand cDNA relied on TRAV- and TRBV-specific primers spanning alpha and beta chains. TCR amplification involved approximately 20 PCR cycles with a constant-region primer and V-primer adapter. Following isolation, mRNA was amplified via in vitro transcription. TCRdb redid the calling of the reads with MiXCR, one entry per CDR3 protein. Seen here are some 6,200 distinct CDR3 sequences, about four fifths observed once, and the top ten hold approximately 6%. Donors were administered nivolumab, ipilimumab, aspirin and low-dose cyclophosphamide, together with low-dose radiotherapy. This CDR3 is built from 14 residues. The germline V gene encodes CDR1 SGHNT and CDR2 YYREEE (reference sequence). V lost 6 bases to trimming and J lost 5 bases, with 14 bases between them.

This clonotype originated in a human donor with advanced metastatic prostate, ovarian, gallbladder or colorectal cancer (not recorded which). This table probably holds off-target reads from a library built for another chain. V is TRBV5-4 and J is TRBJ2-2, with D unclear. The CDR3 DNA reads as TGTGCCAGCACAGGATCAACCCATACCGGGGAGCTGTTTTTT. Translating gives CASTGSTHTGELFF.